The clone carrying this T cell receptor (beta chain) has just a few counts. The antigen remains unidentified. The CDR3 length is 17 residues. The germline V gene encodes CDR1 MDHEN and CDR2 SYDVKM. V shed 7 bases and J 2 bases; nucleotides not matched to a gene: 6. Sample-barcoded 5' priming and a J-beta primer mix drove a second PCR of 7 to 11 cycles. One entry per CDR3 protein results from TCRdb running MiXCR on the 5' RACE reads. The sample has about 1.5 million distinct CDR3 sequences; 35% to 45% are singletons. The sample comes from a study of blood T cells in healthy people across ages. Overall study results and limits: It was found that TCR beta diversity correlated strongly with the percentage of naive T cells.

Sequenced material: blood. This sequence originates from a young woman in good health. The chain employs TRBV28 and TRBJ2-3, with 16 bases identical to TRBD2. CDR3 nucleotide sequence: TGTGCCAGCACGGGGGGACTAGCGGGAGGGAACACAGATACGCAGTATTTT. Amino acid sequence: CASTGGLAGGNTDTQYF.